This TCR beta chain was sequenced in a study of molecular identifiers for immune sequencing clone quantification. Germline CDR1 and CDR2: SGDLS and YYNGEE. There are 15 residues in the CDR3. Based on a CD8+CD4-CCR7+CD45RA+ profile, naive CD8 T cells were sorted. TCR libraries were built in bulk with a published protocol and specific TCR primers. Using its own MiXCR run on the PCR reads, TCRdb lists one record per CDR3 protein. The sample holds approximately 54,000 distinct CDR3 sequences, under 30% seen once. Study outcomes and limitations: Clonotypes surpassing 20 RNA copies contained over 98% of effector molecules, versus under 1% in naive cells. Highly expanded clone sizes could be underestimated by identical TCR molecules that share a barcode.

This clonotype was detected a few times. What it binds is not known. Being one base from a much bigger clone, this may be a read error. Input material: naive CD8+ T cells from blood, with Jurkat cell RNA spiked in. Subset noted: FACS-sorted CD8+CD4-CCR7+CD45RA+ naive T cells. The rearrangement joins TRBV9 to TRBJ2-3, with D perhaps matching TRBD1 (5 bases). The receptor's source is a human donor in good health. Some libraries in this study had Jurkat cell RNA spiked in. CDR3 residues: CASSVGVSSTGTQYF. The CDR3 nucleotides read TGTGCCAGCAGCGTAGGTGTTAGTAGCACAGGTACGCAGTATTTT.